Listed below are T cell receptor beta chains from one sample, sequenced in a study of blood T cell repertoires in COVID-19. Produced via immunoSEQ multiplex PCR; TCRdb's table is partial and in-frame only. The sample comprises some 46,000 clones, about nine tenths of which are singletons, and 4.7% rests with the top ten. The sequenced sample consisted of peripheral blood. All receptors derive from a human donor in a cohort sampled during active COVID-19. The CDR3 runs from the conserved cysteine through the conserved F or W. A D gene is named only where the DNA matches it firmly.

v_gene	j_gene	d_gene	CDR3aa	CDR3nt
TRBV25-1	TRBJ2-5	TRBD2	CASSGVAGVLETQYF	TGTGCCAGCAGTGGGGTAGCGGGAGTTTTAGAGACCCAGTACTTC
TRBV2	TRBJ1-1	NA	CASHIRGGTEAFF	TGTGCCAGCCACATACGGGGAGGCACTGAAGCTTTCTTT
TRBV2	TRBJ1-5	NA	CASSVGPGRDYQPQHF	TGTGCCAGCAGTGTAGGTCCGGGAAGGGACTATCAGCCCCAGCATTTT
TRBV5-1	TRBJ2-3	TRBD2	CASSLEGGPTDTQYF	TGCGCCAGCAGCTTGGAGGGAGGGCCCACAGATACGCAGTATTTT
TRBV15	TRBJ1-5	NA	CATRGGTWGNQPQHF	TGTGCCACCCGGGGGGGGACATGGGGCAATCAGCCCCAGCATTTT
TRBV5-1	TRBJ2-2	NA	CASSLELGGTGELFF	TGCGCCAGCAGCTTGGAATTGGGGGGCACCGGGGAGCTGTTTTTT
TRBV30	TRBJ2-1	TRBD2	CAWRKRTSGRVGEQFF	TGTGCCTGGAGAAAGAGGACTAGCGGGAGGGTAGGGGAGCAGTTCTTC
TRBV5-4	TRBJ2-7	TRBD2	CASSGRTSGSYEQYF	TGTGCCAGCAGCGGGAGGACTAGCGGTTCCTACGAGCAGTACTTC
TRBV7-2	TRBJ2-5	TRBD2	CASTSASGGGTQYF	TGTGCCAGCACAAGCGCCTCGGGGGGTGGGACCCAGTACTTC
TRBV27	TRBJ2-7	TRBD2	CASSSLLAGMYEQYF	TGTGCCAGCAGTTCACTACTAGCGGGAATGTACGAGCAGTACTTC
TRBV27	TRBJ2-6	NA	CASSLTGFLLSGANVLTF	TGTGCCAGCAGTTTAACCGGGTTCCTCCTATCTGGGGCCAACGTCCTGACTTTC
TRBV6-5	TRBJ2-3	TRBD2	CASSLAGVGTQYF	TGTGCCAGCAGTCTAGCGGGAGTCGGTACGCAGTATTTT
TRBV10-3	TRBJ2-7	TRBD2	CAISETGLQLVAGNEQYF	TGTGCCATCAGTGAAACAGGGTTGCAATTAGTAGCGGGAAACGAGCAGTACTTC
TRBV10-3	TRBJ2-2	NA	CAIRPDSPNTGELFF	TGTGCCATCAGACCGGACAGCCCGAACACCGGGGAGCTGTTTTTT
TRBV6-5	TRBJ2-3	TRBD2	CASTKLAGPTDTQYF	TGTGCCAGCACCAAACTAGCGGGTCCCACAGATACGCAGTATTTT
TRBV6-1	TRBJ2-5	TRBD2	CASSEVTSGTFPQYF	TGTGCCAGCAGTGAGGTGACTAGCGGGACGTTTCCCCAGTACTTC
TRBV5-8	TRBJ2-2	NA	CASSLDRDPTGELFF	TGTGCCAGCAGCTTGGACAGGGACCCCACCGGGGAGCTGTTTTTT
TRBV4-3	TRBJ2-1	NA	CASSQELPHNSYNEQFF	TGCGCCAGCAGCCAAGAACTACCCCACAACTCCTACAATGAGCAGTTCTTC
TRBV24-1	TRBJ2-2	TRBD2	CATSEPGLAGSGELFF	TGTGCCACCAGTGAACCGGGACTAGCGGGATCTGGGGAGCTGTTTTTT
TRBV6-6	TRBJ2-7	NA	CASSRIRDEQYF	TGTGCCAGCAGTCGTATCAGGGACGAGCAGTACTTC